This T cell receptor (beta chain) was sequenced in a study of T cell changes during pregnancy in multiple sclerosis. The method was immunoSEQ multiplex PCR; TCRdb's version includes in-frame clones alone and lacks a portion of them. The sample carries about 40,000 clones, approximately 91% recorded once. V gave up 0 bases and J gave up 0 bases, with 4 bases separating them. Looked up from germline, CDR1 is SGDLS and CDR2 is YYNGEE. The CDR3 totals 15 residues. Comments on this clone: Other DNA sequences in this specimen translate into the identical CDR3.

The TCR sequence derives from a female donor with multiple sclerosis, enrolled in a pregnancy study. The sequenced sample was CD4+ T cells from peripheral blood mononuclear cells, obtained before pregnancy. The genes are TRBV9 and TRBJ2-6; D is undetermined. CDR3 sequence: CASSVAGSGANVLTF. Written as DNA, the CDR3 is TGTGCCAGCAGCGTAGCGGGCTCTGGGGCCAACGTCCTGACTTTC.